The source of this TCR beta chain is a study of siplizumab effects on memory and regulatory T cells. Assaying covered some 10^5 TCR templates per sample. This table comes from immunoSEQ multiplex PCR, and its TCRdb copy is limited to in-frame clones, with some not included. Of over 50,000 clones listed, less than 85% are singletons. Germline V gene data show CDR1 as MNHNS and CDR2 as SASEGT. The V and J ends lost 0 bases and 0 bases respectively, with 3 bases between them. This CDR3 has 14 residues. This receptor was obtained from a human donor in good health. Input material: memory CD4+ T cells sorted from blood. V gene TRBV6-1 combines with J gene TRBJ2-4; no clear D gene. The CDR3 DNA reads TGTGCCAGCAGTGAAGCCCTAGCCAAAAACATTCAGTACTTC. This codes for CASSEALAKNIQYF.